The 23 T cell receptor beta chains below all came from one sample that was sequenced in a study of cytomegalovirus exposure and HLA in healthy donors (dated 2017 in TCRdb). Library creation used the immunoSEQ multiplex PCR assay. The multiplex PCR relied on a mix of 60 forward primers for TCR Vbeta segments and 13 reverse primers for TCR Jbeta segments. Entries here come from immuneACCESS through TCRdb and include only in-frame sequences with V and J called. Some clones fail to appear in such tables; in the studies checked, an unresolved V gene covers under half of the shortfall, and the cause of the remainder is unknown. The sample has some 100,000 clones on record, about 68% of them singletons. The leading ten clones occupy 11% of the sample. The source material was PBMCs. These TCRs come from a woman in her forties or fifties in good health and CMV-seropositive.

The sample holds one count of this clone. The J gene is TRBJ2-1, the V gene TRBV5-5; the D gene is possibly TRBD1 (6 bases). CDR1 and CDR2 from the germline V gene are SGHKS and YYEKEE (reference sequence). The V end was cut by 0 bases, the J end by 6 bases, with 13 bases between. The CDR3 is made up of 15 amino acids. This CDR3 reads CASSLDREVGNEQFF. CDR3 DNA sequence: TGTGCCAGCAGCTTGGACAGGGAAGTAGGCAATGAGCAGTTCTTC.

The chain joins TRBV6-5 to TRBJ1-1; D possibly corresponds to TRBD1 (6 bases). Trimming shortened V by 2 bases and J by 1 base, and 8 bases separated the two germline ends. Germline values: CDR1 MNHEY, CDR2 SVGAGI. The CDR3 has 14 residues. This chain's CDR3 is CASSYVQGNTEAFF. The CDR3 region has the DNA TGTGCCAGCAGTTACGTACAGGGGAACACTGAAGCTTTCTTT.

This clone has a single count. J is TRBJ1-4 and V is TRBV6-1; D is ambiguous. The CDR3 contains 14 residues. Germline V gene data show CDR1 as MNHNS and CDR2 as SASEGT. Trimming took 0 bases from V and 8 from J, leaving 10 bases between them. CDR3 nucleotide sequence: TGTGCCAGCAGTGAAGCGCCCGGGAACGAAAAACTGTTTTTT. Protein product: CASSEAPGNEKLFF.

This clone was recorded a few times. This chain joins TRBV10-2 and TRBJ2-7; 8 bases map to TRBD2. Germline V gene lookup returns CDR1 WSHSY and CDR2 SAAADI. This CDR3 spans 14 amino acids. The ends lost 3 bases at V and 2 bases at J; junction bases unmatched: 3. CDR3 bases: TGCGCCAGCAGTGAAACTAGCGGAGCCTACGAGCAGTACTTC. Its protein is CASSETSGAYEQYF.

CDR3 nucleotide sequence: TGTGCCAGCAGCTTGGTACAGGGCTACGAGCAGTACTTC. Translated, it gives CASSLVQGYEQYF. The V gene is TRBV5-6, the J gene TRBJ2-7, with D possibly TRBD1 on 6 matching bases. This CDR3 is built from 13 residues. Trimming left V 0 bases short and J 3 bases short, with 7 bases between. CDR1 and CDR2 from the germline V gene are SGHDT and YYEEEE.

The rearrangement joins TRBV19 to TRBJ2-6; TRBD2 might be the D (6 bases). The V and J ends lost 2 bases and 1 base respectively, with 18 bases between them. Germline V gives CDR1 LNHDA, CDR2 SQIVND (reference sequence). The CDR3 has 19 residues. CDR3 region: CASSILGGTGSSGANVLTF. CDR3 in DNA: TGTGCCAGTAGTATATTAGGCGGGACGGGGTCGTCTGGGGCCAACGTCCTGACTTTC.

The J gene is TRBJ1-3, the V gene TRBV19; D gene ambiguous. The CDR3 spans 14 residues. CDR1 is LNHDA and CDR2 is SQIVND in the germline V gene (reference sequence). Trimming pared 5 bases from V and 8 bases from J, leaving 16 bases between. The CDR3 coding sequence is TGTGCCAGTAGTGCCCCATCACAGCCGCACACCATATATTTT. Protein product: CASSAPSQPHTIYF.

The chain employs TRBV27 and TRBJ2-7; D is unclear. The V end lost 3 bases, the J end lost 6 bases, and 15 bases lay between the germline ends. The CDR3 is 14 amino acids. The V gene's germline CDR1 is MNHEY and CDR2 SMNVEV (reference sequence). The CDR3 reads CASSFSGAIREQYF. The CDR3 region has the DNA TGTGCCAGCAGTTTTTCCGGTGCAATTCGCGAGCAGTACTTC.

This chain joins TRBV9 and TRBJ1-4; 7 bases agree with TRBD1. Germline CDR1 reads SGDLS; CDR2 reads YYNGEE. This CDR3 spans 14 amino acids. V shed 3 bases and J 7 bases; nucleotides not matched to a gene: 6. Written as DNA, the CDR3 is TGTGCCAGCAGCGCGACAGGGCTTGGTGAAAAACTGTTTTTT. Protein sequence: CASSATGLGEKLFF.

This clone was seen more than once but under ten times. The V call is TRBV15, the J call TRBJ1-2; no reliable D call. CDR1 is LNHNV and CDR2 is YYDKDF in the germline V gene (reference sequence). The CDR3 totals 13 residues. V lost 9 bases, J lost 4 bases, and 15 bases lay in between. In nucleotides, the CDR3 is TGTGCCACGTCCAGGTCGGCGTCCTATGGCTACACCTTC. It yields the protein CATSRSASYGYTF.

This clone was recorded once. This chain's CDR3 is CASSQAGGNQETQYF. The CDR3 DNA follows: TGTGCCAGCAGCCAAGCGGGGGGGAACCAAGAGACCCAGTACTTC. The gene calls are TRBV4-2 and TRBJ2-5; TRBD2 matches at 8 bases. The CDR3 sequence is 15 residues long. Germline V gene lookup returns CDR1 LGHNA and CDR2 YNFKEQ. Trimming removed 1 base from V and 0 bases from J; junction bases left unmatched: 1.

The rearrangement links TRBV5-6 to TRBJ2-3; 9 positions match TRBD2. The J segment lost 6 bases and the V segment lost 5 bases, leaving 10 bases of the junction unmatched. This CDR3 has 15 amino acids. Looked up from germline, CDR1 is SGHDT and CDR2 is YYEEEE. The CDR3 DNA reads TGTGCCAGCAGGGCTTTAGCGGGAGACGGGGATACGCAGTATTTT. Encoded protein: CASRALAGDGDTQYF.

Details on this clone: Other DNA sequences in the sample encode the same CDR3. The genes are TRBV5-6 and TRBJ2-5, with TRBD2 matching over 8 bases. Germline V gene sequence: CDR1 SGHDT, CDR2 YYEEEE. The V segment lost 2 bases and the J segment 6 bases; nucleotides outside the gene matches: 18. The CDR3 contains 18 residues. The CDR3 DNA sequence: TGTGCCAGCAGCTTAGCGGGAGAAAGGAGCCGCTTAGTCAAGACCCAGTACTTC. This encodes CASSLAGERSRLVKTQYF.

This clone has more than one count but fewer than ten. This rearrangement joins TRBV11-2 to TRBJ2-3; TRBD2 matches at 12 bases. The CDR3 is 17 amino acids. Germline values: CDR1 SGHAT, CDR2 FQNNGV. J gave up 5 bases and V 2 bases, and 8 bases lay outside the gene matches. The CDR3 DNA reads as TGTGCCAGCAGCTTATCTCGGGCTAGCGGGGGGGTAGATACGCAGTATTTT. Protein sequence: CASSLSRASGGVDTQYF.

Here the CDR3 DNA reads TGTGCCTGGAGTGTAACAGGGGGCCGGACTGAAGCTTTCTTT. Its translation: CAWSVTGGRTEAFF. This rearrangement joins TRBV30 to TRBJ1-1; 9 bases map to TRBD1. Germline values: CDR1 GTSNPN, CDR2 SVGIG (reference sequence). The V gene end was trimmed by 0 bases and the J gene end by 5 bases; junction bases not matched to a gene: 4. There are 14 residues in the CDR3.

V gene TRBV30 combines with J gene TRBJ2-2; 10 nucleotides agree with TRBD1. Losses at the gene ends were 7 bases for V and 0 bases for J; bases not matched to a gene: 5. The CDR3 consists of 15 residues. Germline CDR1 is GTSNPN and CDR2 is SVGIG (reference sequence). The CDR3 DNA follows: TGTGCCTCCGACAGGGGGCTTGCGAACACCGGGGAGCTGTTTTTT. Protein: CASDRGLANTGELFF. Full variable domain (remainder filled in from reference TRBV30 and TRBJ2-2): SQTIHQWPATLVQPVGSPLSLECTVEGTSNPNLYWYRQAAGRGLQLLFYSVGIGQISSEVPQNLSASRPQDRQFILSSKKLLLSDSGFYLCASDRGLANTGELFFGEGSRLTVL.

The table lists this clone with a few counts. CDR3 in amino acids: CASSPGPVFSGNTIYF. CDR3 DNA: TGTGCCAGCTCACCAGGGCCAGTTTTCTCTGGAAACACCATATATTTT. The chain has TRBV18 and TRBJ1-3; the D is unclear. Germline assignment: CDR1 KGHSH and CDR2 LQKENI. V dropped 2 bases and J dropped 0 bases, with 11 bases sitting between them. The CDR3 consists of 16 residues.

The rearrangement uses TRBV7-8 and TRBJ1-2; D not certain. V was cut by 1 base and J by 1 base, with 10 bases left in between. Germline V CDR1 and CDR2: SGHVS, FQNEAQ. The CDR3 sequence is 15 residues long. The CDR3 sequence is CASSLGGYGNYGYTF. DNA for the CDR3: TGTGCCAGCAGCTTAGGAGGCTATGGTAACTATGGCTACACCTTC.

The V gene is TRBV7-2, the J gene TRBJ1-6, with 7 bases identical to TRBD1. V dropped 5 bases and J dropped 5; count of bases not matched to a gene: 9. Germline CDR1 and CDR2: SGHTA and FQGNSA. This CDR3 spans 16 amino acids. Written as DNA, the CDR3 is TGTGCCAGCAGCCAGAGGGGGACAGCGGATAATTCACCCCTCCACTTT. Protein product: CASSQRGTADNSPLHF.

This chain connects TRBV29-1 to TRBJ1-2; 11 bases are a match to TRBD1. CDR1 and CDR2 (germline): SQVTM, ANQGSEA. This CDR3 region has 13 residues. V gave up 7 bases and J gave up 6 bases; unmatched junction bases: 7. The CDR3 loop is CSGGGTGGNGYTF. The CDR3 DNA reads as TGCAGCGGGGGGGGGACAGGGGGAAATGGCTACACCTTC.

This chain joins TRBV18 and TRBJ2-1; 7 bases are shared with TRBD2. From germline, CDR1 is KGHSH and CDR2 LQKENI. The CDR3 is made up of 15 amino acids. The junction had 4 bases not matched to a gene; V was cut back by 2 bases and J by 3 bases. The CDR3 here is CASSPGAGYYNEQFF. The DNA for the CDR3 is TGTGCCAGCTCACCAGGAGCGGGGTACTACAATGAGCAGTTCTTC. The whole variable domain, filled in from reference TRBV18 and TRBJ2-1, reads NAGVMQNPRHLVRRRGQEARLRCSPMKGHSHVYWYRQLPEEGLKFMVYLQKENIIDESGMPKERFSAEFPKEGPSILRIQQVVRGDSAAYFCASSPGAGYYNEQFFGPGTRLTVL.

The DNA of the CDR3 is TGTGCCAGCAGCTTATCAGCGGGGGCCAACAATGAGCAGTTCTTC. Protein product: CASSLSAGANNEQFF. The rearrangement uses TRBV7-2 and TRBJ2-1, with TRBD2 matching over 8 bases. The length of the CDR3 is 15 residues. V shed 2 bases, J shed 5 bases, and the junction held 5 bases outside the gene matches. Germline V gives CDR1 SGHTA, CDR2 FQGNSA.

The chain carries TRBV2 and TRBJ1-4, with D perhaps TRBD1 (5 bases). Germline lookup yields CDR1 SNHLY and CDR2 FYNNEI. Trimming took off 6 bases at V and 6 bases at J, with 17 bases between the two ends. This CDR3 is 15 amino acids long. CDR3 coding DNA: TGTGCCAGCAGATCGACTCAGGGAACCTATGAAAAACTGTTTTTT. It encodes CASRSTQGTYEKLFF.